The rows below give T cell receptor beta chains drawn from one sample of a study of blood T cell repertoires in COVID-19. Only in-frame clones appear in the TCRdb table, and some are missing; sequencing was by immunoSEQ multiplex PCR. Altogether about 260,000 clones are present, 86% being singletons, with the ten largest covering approximately 2%. Sequencing was performed on peripheral blood. These receptors all come from a man between 25 and 39 years old with active or convalescent COVID-19. The CDR3 runs from the conserved cysteine through the conserved F or W. D genes are given only for firm matches. Where a row states a size, it is once, few, many or the class of an expanded clone; other rows omit it.

.,14,TRBV18,once,TRBJ1-1,TGTGCCAGCTCACCACGGCAGGAAAACACTGAAGCTTTCTTT,CASSPRQENTEAFF
.,16,TRBV7-2,.,TRBJ2-1,TGTGCCAGCAGCCTACGCAGGGTCTCATCCTACAATGAGCAGTTCTTC,CASSLRRVSSYNEQFF
.,13,TRBV19,.,TRBJ1-2,TGTGCCAGTAATACAGGGTTCGTAGGAATGACGACCTTC,CASNTGFVGMTTF
TRBD2,15,TRBV6-5,.,TRBJ2-2,TGTGCCAGCAGTATGGGGAGGGCCAGCCCCGGGGAGCTGTTTTTT,CASSMGRASPGELFF
.,15,TRBV9,.,TRBJ1-1,TGTGCCAGCAGCGCAGGGGCGCCAACAAACACTGAAGCTTTCTTT,CASSAGAPTNTEAFF
TRBD2,16,TRBV5-6,once,TRBJ2-5,TGTGCCAGCAGCTTGGCCTTTACTAGCGGGGTTGAGACCCAGTACTTC,CASSLAFTSGVETQYF
TRBD1,16,TRBV11-2,.,TRBJ1-6,TGTGCCAGCAGCAGCAGGGACAGGACAATTGGGTCACCCCTCCACTTT,CASSSRDRTIGSPLHF
TRBD1,14,TRBV2,.,TRBJ1-4,TGTGCCAGCAGTTGGGACAGCTCGGGCGAAAAACTGTTTTTT,CASSWDSSGEKLFF
TRBD1,17,TRBV7-2,.,TRBJ1-1,TGTGCCAGCAGCTTAGTCGGGACAGGGGAAAGGGGGACTGAAGCTTTCTTT,CASSLVGTGERGTEAFF
.,14,TRBV10-2,.,TRBJ1-1,TGCGCCAGCAGGACCGGGACAATCATCACTGAAGCTTTCTTT,CASRTGTIITEAFF
TRBD2,17,TRBV10-1,.,TRBJ2-5,TGCGCCAGCAGTGAGTCTGGGGGTAGCGGGGGATTGGAGACCCAGTACTTC,CASSESGGSGGLETQYF
.,15,TRBV7-8,.,TRBJ2-7,TGTGCCAGCAGCCGAGGTGGGGGCCGTTTGGACGAGCAGTACTTC,CASSRGGGRLDEQYF
.,13,TRBV27,.,TRBJ2-3,TGTGCCAGCAGTCTGGACTTCACAGATACGCAGTATTTT,CASSLDFTDTQYF
TRBD1,18,TRBV3-1/TRBV3-2,once,TRBJ2-6,TGTGCCAGCAGCCAAAGGGACAGGGGGCGGTCTGGGGCCAACGTCCTGACTTTC,CASSQRDRGRSGANVLTF
TRBD1,16,TRBV15,.,TRBJ2-7,TGTGCCACCAGCAGCCCAGGGGGACAGGGCTCCTACGAGCAGTACTTC,CATSSPGGQGSYEQYF
TRBD1,15,TRBV15,once,TRBJ1-4,TGTGCCACCAGCAGTAGACAGGGTGGAGATGAAAAACTGTTTTTT,CATSSRQGGDEKLFF
.,16,TRBV9,.,TRBJ2-3,TGTGCCAGCAGCGTAGAGGGGGGGACAGGTAGTGATACGCAGTATTTT,CASSVEGGTGSDTQYF
.,14,TRBV10-3,.,TRBJ2-2,TGTGCCATCAAAAGGACAGAGAACACCGGGGAGCTGTTTTTT,CAIKRTENTGELFF
TRBD1,17,TRBV5-1,.,TRBJ1-5,TGCGCCAGCAGCTTGGGACCCGGACAGGGGGCAGATCAGCCCCAGCATTTT,CASSLGPGQGADQPQHF
TRBD2,17,TRBV7-2,.,TRBJ2-1,TGTGCCAGCAGCTCGAAACTAGCGGGGGGGCCGTTCGATGAGCAGTTCTTC,CASSSKLAGGPFDEQFF
TRBD1,14,TRBV6-1,.,TRBJ1-4,TGTGCCAGCAGTGAGGACAGGGTAAATGAAAAACTGTTTTTT,CASSEDRVNEKLFF
.,14,TRBV29-1,.,TRBJ2-7,TGCAGCGTGACGGGGACACACGTTCCGGGCGAGCAGTACTTC,CSVTGTHVPGEQYF
.,12,TRBV7-9,.,TRBJ1-4,TGTGCCAGCAGGCGACAGGAGGAAAAACTGTTTTTT,CASRRQEEKLFF
.,15,TRBV6-5,.,TRBJ1-4,TGTGCCAGCAGTAACCACAGGGTGGGTTATGAAAAACTGTTTTTT,CASSNHRVGYEKLFF
.,17,TRBV19,.,TRBJ1-5,TGTGCCAGTAGTATACCCCTCCAGGGGACCAGGGATCAGCCCCAGCATTTT,CASSIPLQGTRDQPQHF
TRBD1,12,TRBV6-5,.,TRBJ1-2,TGTGCCAGCAGTTACTCGAGGGACAGGCTGGACTTC,CASSYSRDRLDF
.,16,TRBV15,.,TRBJ2-5,TGTGCCACCAGCCGAGACCTTATGGGCAGTGGAGAGACCCAGTACTTC,CATSRDLMGSGETQYF
TRBD2,17,TRBV13,.,TRBJ2-1,TGTGCCAGCAGCACAAGACTAGCGGGGGGTGGGAGAAATGAGCAGTTCTTC,CASSTRLAGGGRNEQFF
.,16,TRBV5-4,.,TRBJ1-2,TGTGCCAGCAGCTTGGATAGAGGGCCGGGAAACTATGGCTACACCTTC,CASSLDRGPGNYGYTF
TRBD1,18,TRBV9,.,TRBJ2-7,TGTGCCAGCAGCCCCTCCTCGACTCCCGGGACAGGGAACTACGAGCAGTACTTC,CASSPSSTPGTGNYEQYF
TRBD1,14,TRBV5-1,few,TRBJ1-4,TGCGCCAGCAGCTCCGGGACAGGGGATGAAAAACTGTTTTTT,CASSSGTGDEKLFF
TRBD1,16,TRBV6-4,once,TRBJ2-2,TGTGCCAGCAGTGCCGGACAGGGCCGACGCACCGGGGAGCTGTTTTTT,CASSAGQGRRTGELFF
TRBD2,18,TRBV6-6,.,TRBJ2-1,TGTGCCAGCAGTCCCTTCCCAGGAGCGGGGGCGAAACTAAATGAGCAGTTCTTC,CASSPFPGAGAKLNEQFF
.,16,TRBV23-1,.,TRBJ2-6,TGCGCCAGCAGTCCGTCAAGAGGCTCTGGGGCCAACGTCCTGACTTTC,CASSPSRGSGANVLTF
TRBD2,16,TRBV5-4,.,TRBJ2-3,TGTGCCAGCAGCAGGGGACTAGCGGGGGGCACAGATACGCAGTATTTT,CASSRGLAGGTDTQYF
.,15,TRBV16,.,TRBJ1-4,TGTGCCAGCAGCGATGAAGCAGGGTTCGGGGAAAAACTGTTTTTT,CASSDEAGFGEKLFF
.,16,TRBV5-1,once,TRBJ1-1,TGCGCCAGCAGCCCCTCCCGTCGAGGGCCGAACACTGAAGCTTTCTTT,CASSPSRRGPNTEAFF
TRBD1,17,TRBV2,.,TRBJ1-4,TGTGCCAGCAAGGATAACCTCAGGGGGGCTTCGACTGAAAAACTGTTTTTT,CASKDNLRGASTEKLFF
TRBD1,15,TRBV15,.,TRBJ1-2,TGTGCCACCAGCGGGGGGACAGGCAATAACTATGGCTACACCTTC,CATSGGTGNNYGYTF
TRBD2,17,TRBV4-1,.,TRBJ2-1,TGCGCCAGCAGCCAAGATCTGGTAGCGGGGGGGCTTAATGAGCAGTTCTTC,CASSQDLVAGGLNEQFF
TRBD2,16,TRBV4-2,.,TRBJ2-3,TGTGCCAGCAGCCGCGGGACTAGCGGAGACACAGATACGCAGTATTTT,CASSRGTSGDTDTQYF
TRBD2,14,TRBV6-5,.,TRBJ2-7,TGTGCCAGCACAAGGCGGGGGGCAGACTACGAGCAGTACTTC,CASTRRGADYEQYF
TRBD1,15,TRBV5-5,once,TRBJ2-1,TGTGCCAGCAGCCCGGGACAGGTGGTATTCAATGAGCAGTTCTTC,CASSPGQVVFNEQFF
.,14,TRBV19,.,TRBJ1-1,TGTGCCAGTAACGAGGGGACATTTAACACTGAAGCTTTCTTT,CASNEGTFNTEAFF
.,16,TRBV11-2,.,TRBJ1-3,TGTGCCAGCAGCTTAGGGTCGCCGAGCTCTGGAAACACCATATATTTT,CASSLGSPSSGNTIYF